The rows below give T cell receptor beta chains drawn from one sample of a study of blood T cell repertoires in COVID-19. Some clones are missing from TCRdb's copy, which holds only in-frame ones; the method was immunoSEQ multiplex PCR. The data hold 130,000 to 150,000 clones, with approximately 91% observed a single time. Sequencing used peripheral blood. The origin of the receptors is a man over 45 with active or convalescent COVID-19. Each CDR3 is given with its conserved first and last residue. D genes are given only for firm matches. Not every row has a clone size; where given, it reads once, few, many or a size class.

TRBJ2-1 TRBD2 TRBV15 17 - TGTGCCACCAGCAGAGATCGAACTAGCGGGGGGTACAATGAGCAGTTCTTC CATSRDRTSGGYNEQFF
TRBJ2-1 TRBD2 TRBV6-2/TRBV6-3 15 - TGTGCCAGCAGCGAACTAGCGGGAATCGCCAATGAGCAGTTCTTC CASSELAGIANEQFF
TRBJ2-5 - TRBV11-1 13 once TGTGCCAGCAGCCCAGCGGTGCAAGAGACCCAGTACTTC CASSPAVQETQYF
TRBJ2-7 TRBD1 TRBV5-1 15 - TGCGCCAGCAGCTCCGGGACAGATGCCTCCTACGAGCAGTACTTC CASSSGTDASYEQYF
TRBJ2-7 - TRBV25-1 16 - TGTGCCAGCAGTGATAACCCGGGAATCTTGTCTAGTGAGCAGTACTTC CASSDNPGILSSEQYF
TRBJ2-4 - TRBV18 15 - TGTGCCAGCTCACCATTGGACTCGTATGGGGACATTCAGTACTTC CASSPLDSYGDIQYF
TRBJ1-4 TRBD1 TRBV12-3/TRBV12-4 12 once TGTGCCAGCAGTTCGGACAGGGAAAAACTGTTTTTT CASSSDREKLFF
TRBJ1-5 - TRBV18 13 few TGTGCCAGCTCACCAGGGCTCAATCAGCCCCAGCATTTT CASSPGLNQPQHF
TRBJ2-2 TRBD1 TRBV5-1 15 - TGCGCCAGCAGCCCATCCATGGGACAGGCCGGGGAGCTGTTTTTT CASSPSMGQAGELFF
TRBJ1-4 - TRBV2 14 many TGTGCCAGCAGTGAGAGCACAACTAATGAAAAACTGTTTTTT CASSESTTNEKLFF
TRBJ2-2 TRBD2 TRBV3-1/TRBV3-2 15 - TGTGCCAGCAGAACTACGACTAGCAGCGCCGGGGAGCTGTTTTTT CASRTTTSSAGELFF
TRBJ2-7 - TRBV3-1/TRBV3-2 15 - TGTGCCAGCAGCCGGATCGGGAGTAGGTCCTACGAGCAGTACTTC CASSRIGSRSYEQYF
TRBJ2-7 TRBD2 TRBV19 15 - TGTGCCAGTAGTATAGCGGGAGGACTAACCTACGAGCAGTACTTC CASSIAGGLTYEQYF
TRBJ2-7 - TRBV18 15 - TGTGCCAGCTCACTAGACACAGGGCACTCCTACGAGCAGTACTTC CASSLDTGHSYEQYF
TRBJ2-1 - TRBV4-3 13 once TGCGCCAGCAGCCAAGATGGGCGCAATGAGCAGTTCTTC CASSQDGRNEQFF
TRBJ2-5 TRBD1 TRBV7-8 14 - TGTGCCAGCAGCCAAAACAGGGGCCGAGAGACCCAGTACTTC CASSQNRGRETQYF
TRBJ1-3 - TRBV30 15 - TGTGCCTGGAGTGTGACAGCGGGAGCTGGAAACACCATATATTTT CAWSVTAGAGNTIYF
TRBJ1-3 - TRBV7-2 15 - TGTGCCAGCAGCAGATACAGGAGCTCTGGAAACACCATATATTTT CASSRYRSSGNTIYF
TRBJ2-4 TRBD1 TRBV10-2 17 - TGCGCCAGCAGTGTCCCCGGGACAGGGGTAGCCAAAAACATTCAGTACTTC CASSVPGTGVAKNIQYF